The clone carrying this TCR beta chain was seen many times. The antigen is undetermined. This sample stems from a study of blood T cells in healthy people across ages. Findings of the study overall: Compared with aged donors, long-lived donors showed fewer expanded clones, suggesting selection.

V lost 8 bases to trimming and J lost 0 bases, with 8 bases between them. CDR3 length: 13 amino acids. Germline CDR1 is MNHNY and CDR2 is SVGAGI (reference sequence). Through a sample-barcoded 5' primer and a J-beta primer mix, a second PCR was run for roughly 6 to 12 cycles. TCRdb re-called the 5' RACE reads with MiXCR, one entry per CDR3 protein. The sample lists roughly 560,000 distinct CDR3 sequences, around 24% occurring once. These data also formed part of another study, on T cells of mothers and their children. That paper adds: Extracted RNA, in its entirety, went into cDNA synthesis at around 1.5 ug per 15 ul. Across the analysis, no persistent microchimeric T cell clones were detected.

Sequences were obtained from blood. The chain links TRBV6-6 to TRBJ1-5, with no clear D. This TCR derives from a boy between 10 and 17 years old in good health. CDR3 DNA: TGTGCCAGCCACTCATATAGCAATCAGCCCCAGCATTTT. This encodes CASHSYSNQPQHF.